This T cell receptor (beta chain) was identified during a study of cytomegalovirus exposure and HLA in healthy donors listed by TCRdb under 2017. About the study as a whole: An earlier analysis of more than 550 of the donors reported approximately 260 Gb of sequence data and 117 million unique TCR beta sequences obtained from about 200 million T cells. A later genetic analysis used genome-wide SNP genotypes for about 65% of the roughly 700 donors, treating that subset as a discovery cohort. A handful of DR-DQ haplotypes were treated as single units for association and clustering because of strong linkage in the cohort. The number of donors typed differed by locus, with about 629-630 for A, B, C, DRB1 and DQB1, 522 for DQA1, under 610 for DPA1, and some 450 for DPB1. An early release that covered about 600 HLA-typed donors contained approximately 300 gigabases of sequencing data and around 80 million unique TCR sequences. HLA typing included class I and class II loci at four-digit resolution. The study was designed to test whether signatures of past pathogen exposure could be identified by cataloging public T cell receptors. The later analysis used no new phenotypic data to find candidate immune exposures, relying instead on TCR beta sequences and their occurrence across donors. Alongside the repertoire data, information on donor age, sex, ethnicity and CMV serostatus was compiled. Besides the first cohort of roughly 640 subjects, a separate validation cohort made up of 120 different subjects was used. A later analysis re-analyzed previously published TCR beta repertoires from about 730 donors and added high-resolution HLA genotyping to study TCR occurrence patterns. The study profiled the T cell repertoires of 500 to 800 subjects by immunosequencing and related them to cytomegalovirus serostatus. To predict cytomegalovirus infection status, the study brought together high-throughput TCR immunosequencing, statistical association of individual TCRs with disease status, and machine learning. An earlier analysis of a few hundred of the donors applied high-throughput TCR beta sequencing to assess whether each TCR beta V gene segment acted as functional or pseudogenic. Among 398 genotyped donors of the cohort, an average of about 240,000 unique TCR beta nucleotide sequences were sequenced per donor, about a sixth of them non-productive. Of the 300 to 500 genotyped donors, 75% to 85% were placed in the genetic ancestry cluster associated with self-reported Caucasian donors. Every discovery cohort repertoire had been produced on one sequencing platform. Broader findings and caveats from the paper: Several of the top co-occurrence clusters appeared to be linked to parvovirus B19, influenza, CMV and Epstein-Barr virus, according to a later analysis. In a later analysis, the rate of TCR association differed among HLA loci, with DRB1 alleles having the most associated TCRs and HLA-C alleles having the fewest. The authors suggested that the approach could potentially be generalized to other disease states and immunological phenotypes. At a false discovery rate of 0.05, a later analysis linked under 20,000 TCR beta sequences to specific HLA alleles. Three of the identified cytomegalovirus-associated TCR beta chains were confirmed in vitro to be specific for cytomegalovirus antigens. A further reported finding was that TCR beta sequences accurately predicted the HLA-A and HLA-B alleles for most subjects in the first cohort. Because counts were too low, around 17 rarely observed V segments, including chromosome 9 orphons, were left out of the earlier analysis of a few hundred of the donors. In a later analysis, HLA-associated TCR beta chains showed more clonal expansion and lower generation probabilities than non-associated chains that were equally common. Presence/absence analyses assumed roughly uniform sequencing depth across donors, an assumption that may not hold. The 87-base-pair reads could not distinguish some IMGT-functional V segments, including TRBV6-2 and TRBV6-3, so those segments were excluded. V-gene and J-gene trimming of TCR beta chains was associated with a missense DCLRE1C variant in a later genetic analysis, and the association was replicated in an independent cohort. The classifier was reported to diagnose cytomegalovirus status with high specificity and sensitivity in both the original and validation cohorts. Linkage disequilibrium might explain the correlated functional status among segregating V segments, but an unknown experimental factor could not be ruled out. A total of 164 TCR beta chains were listed by the study as associated with cytomegalovirus. When HLA alleles, especially DR and DQ, strongly co-occurred, TCR associations were difficult to assign to individual alleles. According to a later genetic analysis, donors in an Asian-associated ancestry cluster had fewer N-insertions in productive TCRs than the roughly 700-donor mean. In a later analysis, most CMV-associated TCR beta chains were found to appear HLA-restricted, with HLA associations seemingly driven largely by CMV exposure. Immune exposure information for the cohort was limited to CMV serostatus. Most TCR sequences were seen in very few donors, while some public TCRs were found in many individuals. In this cohort, only TCR beta chains were sequenced, and detectable features were limited by the absence of alpha or paired-chain data. An earlier analysis of 450 to 750 of the donors showed that most TCR beta V segments appeared in productive rearrangements either about 87% or about 30% of the time, which broadly matched IMGT annotations. A cluster of highly shared sequence variants was judged likely to represent a technical artifact of the sequencing pipeline. HLA typing was unavailable for some donors at each locus, so association tests used only the typed subset.

As to this clone: Its antigen has not been determined. No qualities accompany the bases; no much larger clone lies one base away.

The cohort comprised some 700 healthy bone marrow donors. All cohort members were sampled while nominally healthy, although unrecorded immune exposures were likely present. The donor tested CMV seronegative, placing the donor among the 350 to 400 seronegative members of the cohort. A peripheral blood sample was collected from each donor, and TCR beta sequencing was performed on peripheral blood mononuclear cells. Genomic DNA was extracted from the blood cell samples with the Qiagen DNeasy Blood Extraction Kit. From a lookup of the germline V gene (reference sequence), CDR1 and CDR2 are LNHDA and SQIVND. The CDR3 runs 16 amino acids, cysteine and phenylalanine included. Here the CDR3 DNA is all that survives: 48 bases in frame from base 1. Ends trimmed: V by 5 bases, J by 5 bases; bases unmatched to a gene: 6. The library was produced with the immunoSEQ multiplex PCR assay. The multiplex PCR relied on a mix of 60 forward primers for TCR Vbeta segments and 13 reverse primers for TCR Jbeta segments. The CDR3 region of rearranged TCR beta genes was amplified from genomic DNA by a multiplex PCR assay. On the Illumina HiSeq System, the amplified TCR beta libraries were sequenced as 87-base-pair reads. The authors processed their data as follows. In a later analysis, tens of millions of unique TCR beta chains were counted across the 500 to 700 repertoires, and roughly 11 million of these chains were shared by at least two donors. Raw reads were error-corrected and collapsed into unique sequences with a nearest-neighbor algorithm that merged closely related sequences to remove PCR and sequencing errors. Alignment of CDR3 sequences to IMGT reference sequences was used to assign V, D and J gene segments. Each retained sequence needed at least a six-nucleotide match to both a V gene segment and a J gene segment. Rearrangements were called productive when the CDR3 lacked stop codons and stayed in frame with V and J; all others were non-productive. CDR3 was defined by IMGT convention, running from the second conserved V-encoded cysteine to the conserved J-encoded phenylalanine. In an earlier analysis of roughly 610 of the donors, sequences lacking an unambiguous match to a single V gene segment were excluded. An earlier analysis of some 500 of the donors classified V segments as functional when productive rearrangements were above 56.7% and as segregating when the standard deviation between donors was above 5%. To diagnose cytomegalovirus status from the catalog of TCR beta chain sequences, a statistical classification framework was built. In a later analysis, V and J genes were assigned by comparing TCR nucleotide sequences against IMGT/GENE-DB human TR gene sequences. The TCRdist pipeline was used in a later analysis to assign CDR3 sequences and most-parsimonious VDJ recombination scenarios. In a later analysis, each TCR beta chain was defined by its CDR3 amino acid sequence together with its V-gene family, and reads lacking a unique V-gene family were excluded. In a later analysis, fewer than 650 highly shared, low-generation-probability nucleotide sequences were removed to address suspected cross-contamination and a sequencing artifact. For each public chain, a later analysis derived a clonal expansion index from normalized ranks of inferred template counts within each repertoire. Generation probabilities in a later analysis came from a VDJ recombination model fitted to out-of-frame rearrangements, and those results were checked against IGoR. In a later analysis, hypergeometric tests were used to score TCR-TCR, TCR-HLA and TCR-CMV co-occurrence, with a repertoire-size bias correction applied to TCR pairs. In a later analysis, false discovery rates were estimated by permuting HLA or CMV assignments 20 times. In a later analysis, co-occurring TCRs were grouped using DBSCAN, and TCRdist sequence similarity was added for clustering within HLA-allele-positive subsets. Repertoires with fewer than 30,000 or more than 120,000 public chains, plus five repertoires with anomalous nucleotide sharing, were excluded from co-occurrence clustering. In TCRdb, the immuneACCESS table is reduced to in-frame sequences with V and J assigned. These tables do not hold every clone; where another copy was compared, an unresolved V gene accounts for under half, and the others remain unexplained. V, J and clone size are those of that table, while D and trimming were read from the DNA. For this sample the table gives about 180,000 clones, of which roughly 87% were detected only once. Of the sample, 0.5% to 0.55% falls within the top ten clones.

The sequence derives from a woman between 45 and 65 years old in good health and CMV-seronegative. This receptor chain uses TRBV19 and TRBJ2-1; a stretch of 13 junction bases matches TRBD2. The sample taken for sequencing was PBMCs. The CDR3 region reads CASSPFGTSGNNEQFF. The DNA is TGTGCCAGTAGTCCGTTTGGGACTAGCGGGAACAATGAGCAGTTCTTC.